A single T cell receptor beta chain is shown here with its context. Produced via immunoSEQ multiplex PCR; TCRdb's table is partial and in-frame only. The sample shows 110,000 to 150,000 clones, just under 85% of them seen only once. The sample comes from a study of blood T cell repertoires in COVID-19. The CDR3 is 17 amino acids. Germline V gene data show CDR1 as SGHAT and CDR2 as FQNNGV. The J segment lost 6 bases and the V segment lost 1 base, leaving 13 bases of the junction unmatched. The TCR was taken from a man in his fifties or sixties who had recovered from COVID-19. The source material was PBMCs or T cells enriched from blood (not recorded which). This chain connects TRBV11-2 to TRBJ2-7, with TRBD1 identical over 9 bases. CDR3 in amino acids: CASSLGMTGTGSSEQYF. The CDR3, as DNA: TGTGCCAGCAGCTTAGGAATGACCGGGACAGGGAGTAGCGAGCAGTACTTC.